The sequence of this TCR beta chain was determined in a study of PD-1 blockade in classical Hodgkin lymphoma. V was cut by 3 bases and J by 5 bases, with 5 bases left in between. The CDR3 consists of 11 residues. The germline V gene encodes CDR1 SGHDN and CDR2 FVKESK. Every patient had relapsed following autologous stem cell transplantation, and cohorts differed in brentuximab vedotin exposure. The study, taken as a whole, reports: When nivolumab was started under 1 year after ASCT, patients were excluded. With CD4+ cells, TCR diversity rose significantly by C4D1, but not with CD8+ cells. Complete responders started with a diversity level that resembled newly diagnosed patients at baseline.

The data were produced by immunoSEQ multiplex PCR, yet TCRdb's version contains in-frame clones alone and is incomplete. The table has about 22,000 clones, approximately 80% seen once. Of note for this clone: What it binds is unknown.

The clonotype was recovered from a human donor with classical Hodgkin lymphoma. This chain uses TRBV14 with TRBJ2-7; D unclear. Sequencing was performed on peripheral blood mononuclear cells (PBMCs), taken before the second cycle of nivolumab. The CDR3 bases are TGTGCCAGCAGCCACGGACACGAGCAGTACTTC. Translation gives CASSHGHEQYF.